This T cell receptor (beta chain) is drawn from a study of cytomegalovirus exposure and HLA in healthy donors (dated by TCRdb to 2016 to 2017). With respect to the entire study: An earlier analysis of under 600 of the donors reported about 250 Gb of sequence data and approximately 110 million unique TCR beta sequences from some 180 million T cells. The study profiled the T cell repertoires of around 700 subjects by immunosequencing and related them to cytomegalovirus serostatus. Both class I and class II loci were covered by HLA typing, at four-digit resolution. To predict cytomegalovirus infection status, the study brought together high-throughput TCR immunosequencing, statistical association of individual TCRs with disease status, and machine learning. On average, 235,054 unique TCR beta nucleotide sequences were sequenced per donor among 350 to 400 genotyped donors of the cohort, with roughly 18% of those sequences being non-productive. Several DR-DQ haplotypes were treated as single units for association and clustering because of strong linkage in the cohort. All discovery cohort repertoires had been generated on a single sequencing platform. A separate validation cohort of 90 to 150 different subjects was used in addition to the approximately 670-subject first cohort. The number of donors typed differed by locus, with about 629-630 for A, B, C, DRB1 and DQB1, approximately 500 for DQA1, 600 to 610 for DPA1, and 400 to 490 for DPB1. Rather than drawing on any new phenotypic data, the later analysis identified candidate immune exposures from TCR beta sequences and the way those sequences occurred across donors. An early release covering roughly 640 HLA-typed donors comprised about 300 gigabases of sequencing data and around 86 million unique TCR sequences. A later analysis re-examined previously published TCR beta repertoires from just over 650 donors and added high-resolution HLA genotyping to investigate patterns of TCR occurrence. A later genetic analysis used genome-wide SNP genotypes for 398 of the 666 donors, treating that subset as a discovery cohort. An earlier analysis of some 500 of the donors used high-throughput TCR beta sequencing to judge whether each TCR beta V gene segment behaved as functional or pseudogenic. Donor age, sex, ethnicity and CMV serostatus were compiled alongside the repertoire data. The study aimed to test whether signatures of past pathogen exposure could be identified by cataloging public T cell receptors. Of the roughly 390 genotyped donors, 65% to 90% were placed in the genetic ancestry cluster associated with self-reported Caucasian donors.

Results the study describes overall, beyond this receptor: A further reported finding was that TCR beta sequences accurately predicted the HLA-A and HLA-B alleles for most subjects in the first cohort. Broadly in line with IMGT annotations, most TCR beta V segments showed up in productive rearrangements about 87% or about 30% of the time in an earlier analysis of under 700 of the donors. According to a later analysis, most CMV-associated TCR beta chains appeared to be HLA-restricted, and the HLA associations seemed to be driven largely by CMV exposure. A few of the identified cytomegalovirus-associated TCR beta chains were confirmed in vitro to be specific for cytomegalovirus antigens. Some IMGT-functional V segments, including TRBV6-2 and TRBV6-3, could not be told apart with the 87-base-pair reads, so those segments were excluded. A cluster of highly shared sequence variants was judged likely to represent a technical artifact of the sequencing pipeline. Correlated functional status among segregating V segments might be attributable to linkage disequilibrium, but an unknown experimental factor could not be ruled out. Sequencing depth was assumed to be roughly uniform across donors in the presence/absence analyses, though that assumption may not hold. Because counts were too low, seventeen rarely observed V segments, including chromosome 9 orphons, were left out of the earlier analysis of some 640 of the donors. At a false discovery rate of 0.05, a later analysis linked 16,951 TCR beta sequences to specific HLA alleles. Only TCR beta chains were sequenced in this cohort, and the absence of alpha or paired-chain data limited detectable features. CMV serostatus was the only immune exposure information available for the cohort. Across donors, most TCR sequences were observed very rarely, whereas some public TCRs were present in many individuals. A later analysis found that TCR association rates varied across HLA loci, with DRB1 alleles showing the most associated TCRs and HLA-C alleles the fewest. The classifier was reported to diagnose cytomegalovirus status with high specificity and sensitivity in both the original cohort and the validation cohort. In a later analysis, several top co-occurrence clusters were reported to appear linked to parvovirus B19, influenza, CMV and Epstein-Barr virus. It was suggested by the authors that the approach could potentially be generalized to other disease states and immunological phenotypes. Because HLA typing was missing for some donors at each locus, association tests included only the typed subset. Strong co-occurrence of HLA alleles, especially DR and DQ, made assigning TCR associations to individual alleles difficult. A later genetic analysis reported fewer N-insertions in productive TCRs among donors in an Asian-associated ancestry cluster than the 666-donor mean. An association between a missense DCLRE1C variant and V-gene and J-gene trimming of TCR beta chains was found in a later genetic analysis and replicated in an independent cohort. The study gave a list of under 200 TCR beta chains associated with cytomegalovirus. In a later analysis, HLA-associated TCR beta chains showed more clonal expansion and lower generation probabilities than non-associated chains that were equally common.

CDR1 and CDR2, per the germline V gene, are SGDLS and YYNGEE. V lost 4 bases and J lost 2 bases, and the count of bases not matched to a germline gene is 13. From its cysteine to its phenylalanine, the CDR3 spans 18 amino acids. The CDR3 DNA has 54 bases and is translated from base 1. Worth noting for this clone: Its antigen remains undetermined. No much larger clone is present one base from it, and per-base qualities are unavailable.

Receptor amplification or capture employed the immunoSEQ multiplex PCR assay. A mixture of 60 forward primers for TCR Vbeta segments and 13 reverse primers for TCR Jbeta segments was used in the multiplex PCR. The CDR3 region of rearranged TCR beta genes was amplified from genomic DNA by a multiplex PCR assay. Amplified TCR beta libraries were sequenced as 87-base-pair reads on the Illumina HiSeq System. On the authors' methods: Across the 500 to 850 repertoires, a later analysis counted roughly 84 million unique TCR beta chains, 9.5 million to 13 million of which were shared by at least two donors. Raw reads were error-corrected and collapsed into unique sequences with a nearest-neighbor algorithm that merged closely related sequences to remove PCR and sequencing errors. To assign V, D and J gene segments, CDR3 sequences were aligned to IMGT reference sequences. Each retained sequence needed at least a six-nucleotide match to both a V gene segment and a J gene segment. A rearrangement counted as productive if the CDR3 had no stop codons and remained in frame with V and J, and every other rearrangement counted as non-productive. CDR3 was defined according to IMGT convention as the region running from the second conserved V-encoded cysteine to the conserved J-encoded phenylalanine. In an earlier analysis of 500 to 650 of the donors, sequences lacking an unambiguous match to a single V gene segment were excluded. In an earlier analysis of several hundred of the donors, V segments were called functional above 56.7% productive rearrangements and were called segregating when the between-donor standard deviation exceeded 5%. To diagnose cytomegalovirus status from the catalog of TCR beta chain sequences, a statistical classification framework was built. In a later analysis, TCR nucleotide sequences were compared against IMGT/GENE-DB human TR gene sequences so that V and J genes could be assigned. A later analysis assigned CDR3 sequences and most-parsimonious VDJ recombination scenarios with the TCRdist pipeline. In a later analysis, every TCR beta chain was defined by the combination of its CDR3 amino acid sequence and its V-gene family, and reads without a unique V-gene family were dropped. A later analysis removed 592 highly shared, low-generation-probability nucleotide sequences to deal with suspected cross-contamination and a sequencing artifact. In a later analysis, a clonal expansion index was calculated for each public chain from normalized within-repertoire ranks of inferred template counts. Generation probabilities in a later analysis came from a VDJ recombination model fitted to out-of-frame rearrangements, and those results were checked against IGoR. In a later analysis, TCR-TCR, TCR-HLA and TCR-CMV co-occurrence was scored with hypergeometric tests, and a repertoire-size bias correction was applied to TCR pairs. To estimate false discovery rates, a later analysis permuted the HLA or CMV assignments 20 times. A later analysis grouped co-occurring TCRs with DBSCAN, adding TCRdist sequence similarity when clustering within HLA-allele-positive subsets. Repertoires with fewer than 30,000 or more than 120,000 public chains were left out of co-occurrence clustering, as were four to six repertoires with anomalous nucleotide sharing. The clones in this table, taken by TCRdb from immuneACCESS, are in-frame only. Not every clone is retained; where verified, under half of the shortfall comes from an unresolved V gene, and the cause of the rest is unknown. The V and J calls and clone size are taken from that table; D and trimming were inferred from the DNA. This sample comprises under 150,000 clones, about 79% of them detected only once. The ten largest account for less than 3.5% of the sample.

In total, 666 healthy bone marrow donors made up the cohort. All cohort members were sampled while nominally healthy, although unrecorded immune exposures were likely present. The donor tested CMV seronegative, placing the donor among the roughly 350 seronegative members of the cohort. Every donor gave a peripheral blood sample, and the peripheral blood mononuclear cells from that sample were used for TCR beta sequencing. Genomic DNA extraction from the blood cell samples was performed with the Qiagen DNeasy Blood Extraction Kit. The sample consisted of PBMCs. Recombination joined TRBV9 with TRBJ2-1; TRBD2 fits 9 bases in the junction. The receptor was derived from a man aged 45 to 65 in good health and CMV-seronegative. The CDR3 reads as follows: CASSSTGTSPEAYNEQFF. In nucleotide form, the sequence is TGTGCCAGCAGCTCAACCGGGACTAGCCCCGAGGCCTACAATGAGCAGTTCTTC. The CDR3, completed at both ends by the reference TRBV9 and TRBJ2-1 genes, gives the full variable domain DSGVTQTPKHLITATGQRVTLRCSPRSGDLSVYWYQQSLDQGLQFLIQYYNGEERAKGNILERFSAQQFPDLHSELNLSSLELGDSALYFCASSSTGTSPEAYNEQFFGPGTRLTVL.